This T cell receptor beta chain was obtained from a study of graft-versus-host responses after intestinal transplantation. Study at large: Isolated intestinal, liver-intestinal, or multivisceral transplants had been given to the recipients.

This CDR3 is 13 amino acids long. Trimming removed 4 bases from V and 4 bases from J, with 10 bases in between. The V gene's germline CDR1 is WNHNN and CDR2 SYGVQD (reference sequence). Profiling relied on immunoSEQ multiplex PCR, and the TCRdb table lists in-frame clones only, not all of them. The profile shows 70,000 or so clones, roughly 84% of them singletons. On this clone: Its specificity is unknown.

The sequences come from unstimulated CD4+ T cells sorted from spleen or lymph node cells, collected before transplant. V usage is TRBV10-1 and J usage is TRBJ1-2; D not certain. The TCR comes from a human donor who was the organ donor for an intestinal transplant. The CDR3 DNA is TGCGCCAGCAGTGCACAGATAATCTATGGCTACACCTTC. As protein: CASSAQIIYGYTF.